The T cell receptor beta chain under discussion was sequenced for a study of blood T cell repertoires in COVID-19. CDR3 size: 13 residues. V was clipped by 8 bases and J by 7 bases; unmatched bases: 7. Germline CDR1 MNHEY, CDR2 SVGAGI. The repertoire was sequenced with immunoSEQ multiplex PCR; TCRdb's copy has only in-frame clones and lacks some. Among 150,000 or so clones listed, roughly 80% were seen once. The chain combines TRBV6-5 with TRBJ2-1; 8 nucleotides line up with TRBD1. Source material: peripheral blood. The clonotype originates from a man aged 18-30 years with active or convalescent COVID-19. CDR3 sequence reads: CASGRQGKNEQFF. Here the CDR3 DNA reads TGTGCCAGCGGCCGACAGGGGAAAAATGAGCAGTTCTTC.